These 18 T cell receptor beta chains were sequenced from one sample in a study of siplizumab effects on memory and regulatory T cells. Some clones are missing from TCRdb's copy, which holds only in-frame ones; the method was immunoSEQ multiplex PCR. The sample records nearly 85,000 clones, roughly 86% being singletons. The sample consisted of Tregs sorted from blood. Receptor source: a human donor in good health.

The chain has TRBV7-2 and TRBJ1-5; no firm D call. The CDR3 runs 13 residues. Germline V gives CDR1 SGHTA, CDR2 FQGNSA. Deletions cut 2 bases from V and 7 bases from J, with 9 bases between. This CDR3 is CASSLRGKQPQHF. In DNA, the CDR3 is TGTGCCAGCAGCTTACGAGGGAAGCAGCCCCAGCATTTT.

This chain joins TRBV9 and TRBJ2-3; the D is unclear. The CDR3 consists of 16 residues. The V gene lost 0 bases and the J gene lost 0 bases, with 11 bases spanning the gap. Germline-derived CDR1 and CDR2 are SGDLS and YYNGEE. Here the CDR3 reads CASSVVGSLSTDTQYF. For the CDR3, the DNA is TGTGCCAGCAGCGTAGTGGGCAGCTTAAGCACAGATACGCAGTATTTT.

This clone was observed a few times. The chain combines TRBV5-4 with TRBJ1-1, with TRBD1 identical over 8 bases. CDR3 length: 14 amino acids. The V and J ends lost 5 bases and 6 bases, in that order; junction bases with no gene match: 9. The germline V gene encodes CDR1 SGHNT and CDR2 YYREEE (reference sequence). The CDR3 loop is CASREGQAVAEAFF. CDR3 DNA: TGTGCCAGCAGAGAGGGACAGGCCGTGGCTGAAGCTTTCTTT.

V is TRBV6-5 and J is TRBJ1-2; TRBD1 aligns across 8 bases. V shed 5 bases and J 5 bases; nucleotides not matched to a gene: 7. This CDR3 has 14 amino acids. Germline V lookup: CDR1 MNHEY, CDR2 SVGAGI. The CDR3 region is CASSPDRGGYGYTF. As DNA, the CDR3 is TGTGCCAGCAGTCCTGACAGGGGAGGTTATGGCTACACCTTC.

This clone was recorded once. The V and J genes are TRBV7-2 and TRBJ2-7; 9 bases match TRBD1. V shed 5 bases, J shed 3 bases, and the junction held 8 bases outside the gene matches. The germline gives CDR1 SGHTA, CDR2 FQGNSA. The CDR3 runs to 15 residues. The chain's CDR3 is CASSLRTGEVYEQYF. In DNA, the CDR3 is TGTGCCAGCAGCCTCCGGACAGGGGAAGTCTACGAGCAGTACTTC.

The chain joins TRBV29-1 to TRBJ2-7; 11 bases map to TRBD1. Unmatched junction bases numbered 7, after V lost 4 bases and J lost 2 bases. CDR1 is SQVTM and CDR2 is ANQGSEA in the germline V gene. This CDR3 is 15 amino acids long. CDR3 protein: CSVVWGTGGAYEQYF. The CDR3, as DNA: TGCAGCGTTGTATGGGGGACAGGGGGAGCCTACGAGCAGTACTTC.

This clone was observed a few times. This CDR3 reads CASSVTGLGDTEAFF. The CDR3 DNA reads TGTGCCAGCAGCGTAACAGGGTTGGGGGACACTGAAGCTTTCTTT. The chain combines TRBV9 with TRBJ1-1, with TRBD1 as a possible D gene (6 bases). CDR3 length: 15 amino acids. From germline, CDR1 is SGDLS and CDR2 YYNGEE. V was pared by 1 base and J by 3 bases, with 13 bases between.

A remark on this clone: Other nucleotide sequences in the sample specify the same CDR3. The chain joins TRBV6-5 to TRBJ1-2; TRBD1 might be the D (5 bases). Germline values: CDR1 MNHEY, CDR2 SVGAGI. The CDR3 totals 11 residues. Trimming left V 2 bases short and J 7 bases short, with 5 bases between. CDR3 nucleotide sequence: TGTGCCAGCAGTTACGGGGGTGGCTACACCTTC. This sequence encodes CASSYGGGYTF.

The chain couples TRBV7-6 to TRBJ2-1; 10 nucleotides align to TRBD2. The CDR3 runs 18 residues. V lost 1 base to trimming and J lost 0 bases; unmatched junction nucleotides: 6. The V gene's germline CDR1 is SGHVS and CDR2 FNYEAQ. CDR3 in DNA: TGTGCCAGCAGCTTAGGGGCTAGCGGGGGTGTCTCCTACAATGAGCAGTTCTTC. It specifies CASSLGASGGVSYNEQFF.

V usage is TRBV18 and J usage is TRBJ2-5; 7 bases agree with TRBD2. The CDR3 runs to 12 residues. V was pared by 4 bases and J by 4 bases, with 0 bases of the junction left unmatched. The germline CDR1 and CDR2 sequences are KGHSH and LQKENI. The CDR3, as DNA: TGTGCCAGCTCACGGGGGGGAGAGACCCAGTACTTC. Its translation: CASSRGGETQYF.

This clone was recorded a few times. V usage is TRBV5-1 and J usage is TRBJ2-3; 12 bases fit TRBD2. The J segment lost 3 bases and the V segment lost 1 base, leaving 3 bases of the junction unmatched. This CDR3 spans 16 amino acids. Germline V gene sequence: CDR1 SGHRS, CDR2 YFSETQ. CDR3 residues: CASSLSLAGGTDTQYF. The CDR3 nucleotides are TGCGCCAGCAGCTTGTCTCTAGCGGGGGGGACAGATACGCAGTATTTT.

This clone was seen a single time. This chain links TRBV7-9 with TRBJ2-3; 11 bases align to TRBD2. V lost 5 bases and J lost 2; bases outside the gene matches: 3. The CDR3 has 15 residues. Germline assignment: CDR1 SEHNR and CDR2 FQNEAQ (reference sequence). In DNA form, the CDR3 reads TGTGCCAGCAGCCCGGGACTAGCGGACACAGATACGCAGTATTTT. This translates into CASSPGLADTDTQYF.

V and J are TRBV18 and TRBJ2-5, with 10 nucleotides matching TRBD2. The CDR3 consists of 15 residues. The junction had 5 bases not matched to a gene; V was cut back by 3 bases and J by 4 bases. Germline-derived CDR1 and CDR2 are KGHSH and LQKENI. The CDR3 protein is CASSPLAGAPETQYF. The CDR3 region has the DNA TGTGCCAGCTCACCCCTAGCGGGGGCCCCAGAGACCCAGTACTTC.

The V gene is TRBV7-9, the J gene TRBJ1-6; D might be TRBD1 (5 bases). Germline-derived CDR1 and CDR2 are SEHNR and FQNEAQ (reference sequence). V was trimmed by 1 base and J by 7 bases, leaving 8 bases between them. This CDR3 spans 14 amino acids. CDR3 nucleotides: TGTGCCAGCAGCTTAGAGAGGGGAAATTCACCCCTCCACTTT. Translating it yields CASSLERGNSPLHF.

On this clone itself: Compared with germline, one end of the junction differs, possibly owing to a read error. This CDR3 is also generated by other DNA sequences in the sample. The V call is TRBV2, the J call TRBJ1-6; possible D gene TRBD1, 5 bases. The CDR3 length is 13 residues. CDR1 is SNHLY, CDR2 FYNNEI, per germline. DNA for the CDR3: TGTGCCAGCAGTGCCCCCAATGCCCGCGACAGATGGTTT. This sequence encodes CASSAPNARDRWF.

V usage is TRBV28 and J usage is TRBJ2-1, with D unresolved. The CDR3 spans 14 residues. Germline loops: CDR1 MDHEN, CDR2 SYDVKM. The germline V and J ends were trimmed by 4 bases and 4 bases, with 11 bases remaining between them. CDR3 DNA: TGTGCCAGCAGTTCCCCCGGACGGTACAATGAGCAGTTCTTC. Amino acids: CASSSPGRYNEQFF.

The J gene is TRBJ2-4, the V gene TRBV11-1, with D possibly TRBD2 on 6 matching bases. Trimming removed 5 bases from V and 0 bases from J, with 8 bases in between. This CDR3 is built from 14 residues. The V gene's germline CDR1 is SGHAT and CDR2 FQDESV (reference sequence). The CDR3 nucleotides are TGTGCCAGCAGCGGAGGGATAGCCAAAAACATTCAGTACTTC. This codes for CASSGGIAKNIQYF.

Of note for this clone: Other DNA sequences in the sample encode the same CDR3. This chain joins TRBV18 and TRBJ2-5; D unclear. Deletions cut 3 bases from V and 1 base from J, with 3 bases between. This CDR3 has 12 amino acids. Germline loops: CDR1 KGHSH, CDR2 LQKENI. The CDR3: CASSPSQETQYF. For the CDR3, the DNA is TGTGCCAGCTCACCCTCCCAAGAGACCCAGTACTTC.